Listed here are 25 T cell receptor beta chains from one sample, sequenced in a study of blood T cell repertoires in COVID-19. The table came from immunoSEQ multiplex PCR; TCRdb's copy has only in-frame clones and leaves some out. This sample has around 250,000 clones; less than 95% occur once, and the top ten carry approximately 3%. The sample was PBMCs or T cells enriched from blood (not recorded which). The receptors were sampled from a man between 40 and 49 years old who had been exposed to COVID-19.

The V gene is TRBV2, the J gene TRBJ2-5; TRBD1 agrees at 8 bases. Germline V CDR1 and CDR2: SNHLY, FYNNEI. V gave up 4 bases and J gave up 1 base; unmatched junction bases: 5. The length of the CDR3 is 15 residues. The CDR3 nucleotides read TGTGCCAGCAGTGTGGGACAGGCATTCCAAGAGACCCAGTACTTC. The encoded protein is CASSVGQAFQETQYF.

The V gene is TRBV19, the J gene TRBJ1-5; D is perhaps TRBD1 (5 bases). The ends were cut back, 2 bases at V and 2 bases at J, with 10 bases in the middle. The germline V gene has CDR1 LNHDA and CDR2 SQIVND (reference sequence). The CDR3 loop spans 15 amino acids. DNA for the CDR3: TGTGCCAGTAGTATATCGTGGGGGGGCAATCAGCCCCAGCATTTT. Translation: CASSISWGGNQPQHF. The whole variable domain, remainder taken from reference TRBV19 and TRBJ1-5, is DGGITQSPKYLFRKEGQNVTLSCEQNLNHDAMYWYRQDPGQGLRLIYYSQIVNDFQKGDIAEGYSVSREKKESFPLTVTSAQKNPTAFYLCASSISWGGNQPQHFGDGTRLSIL.

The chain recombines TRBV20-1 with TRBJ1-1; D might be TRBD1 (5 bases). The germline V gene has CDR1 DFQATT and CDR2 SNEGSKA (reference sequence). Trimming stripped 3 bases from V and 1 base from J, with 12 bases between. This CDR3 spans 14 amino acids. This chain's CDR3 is CSASVSQGNTEAFF. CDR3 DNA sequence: TGCAGTGCTAGTGTGTCGCAGGGGAACACTGAAGCTTTCTTT.

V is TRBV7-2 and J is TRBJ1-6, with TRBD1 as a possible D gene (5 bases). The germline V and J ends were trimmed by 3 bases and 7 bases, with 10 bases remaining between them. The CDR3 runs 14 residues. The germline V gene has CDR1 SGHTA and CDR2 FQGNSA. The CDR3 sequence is CASSFGTNNSPLHF. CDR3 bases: TGTGCCAGCAGCTTTGGGACTAACAATTCACCCCTCCACTTT.

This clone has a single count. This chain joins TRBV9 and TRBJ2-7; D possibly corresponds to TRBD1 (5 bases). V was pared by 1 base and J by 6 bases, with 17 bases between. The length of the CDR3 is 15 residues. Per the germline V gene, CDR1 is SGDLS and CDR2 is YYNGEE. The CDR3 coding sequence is TGTGCCAGCAGCGTACAGGGAAACGACCTTGGCGAGCAGTACTTC. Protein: CASSVQGNDLGEQYF.

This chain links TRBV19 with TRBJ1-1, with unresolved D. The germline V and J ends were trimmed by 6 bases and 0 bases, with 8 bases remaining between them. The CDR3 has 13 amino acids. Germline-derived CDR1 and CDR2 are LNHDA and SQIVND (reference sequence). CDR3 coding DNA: TGTGCCAGTAGCGCAGGTATGAACACTGAAGCTTTCTTT. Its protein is CASSAGMNTEAFF.

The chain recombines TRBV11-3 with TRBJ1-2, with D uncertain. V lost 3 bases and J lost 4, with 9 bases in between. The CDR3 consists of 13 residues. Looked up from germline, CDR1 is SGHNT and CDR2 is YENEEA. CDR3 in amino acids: CASSFDSAYGYTF. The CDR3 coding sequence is TGTGCCAGCAGCTTCGACTCGGCCTATGGCTACACCTTC.

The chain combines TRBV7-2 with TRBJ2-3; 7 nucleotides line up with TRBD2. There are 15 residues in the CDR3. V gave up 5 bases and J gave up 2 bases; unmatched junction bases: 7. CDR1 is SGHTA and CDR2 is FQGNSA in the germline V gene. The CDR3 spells CASSLGTTNTDTQYF. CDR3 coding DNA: TGTGCCAGCAGCCTCGGGACTACCAACACAGATACGCAGTATTTT.

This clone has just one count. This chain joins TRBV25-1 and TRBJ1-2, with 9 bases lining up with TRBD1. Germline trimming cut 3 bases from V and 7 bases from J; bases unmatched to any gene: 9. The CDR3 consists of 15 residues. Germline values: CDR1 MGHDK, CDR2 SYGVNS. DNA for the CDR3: TGTGCCAGCAGTGAGACCTTTGACAGGGGGTTTGGCTACACCTTC. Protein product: CASSETFDRGFGYTF.

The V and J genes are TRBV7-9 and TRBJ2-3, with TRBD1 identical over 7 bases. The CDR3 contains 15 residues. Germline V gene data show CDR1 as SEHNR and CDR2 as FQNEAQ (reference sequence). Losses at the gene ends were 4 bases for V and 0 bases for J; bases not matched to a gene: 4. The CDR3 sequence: CASSSDRASTDTQYF. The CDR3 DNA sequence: TGTGCCAGCAGCTCCGACAGGGCGAGCACAGATACGCAGTATTTT.

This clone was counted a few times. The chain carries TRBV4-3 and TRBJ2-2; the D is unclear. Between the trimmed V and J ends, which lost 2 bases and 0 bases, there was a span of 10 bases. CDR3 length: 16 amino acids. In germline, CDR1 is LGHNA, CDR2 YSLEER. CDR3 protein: CASSQSGPPNTGELFF. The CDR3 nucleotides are TGCGCCAGCAGCCAATCTGGGCCCCCGAACACCGGGGAGCTGTTTTTT.

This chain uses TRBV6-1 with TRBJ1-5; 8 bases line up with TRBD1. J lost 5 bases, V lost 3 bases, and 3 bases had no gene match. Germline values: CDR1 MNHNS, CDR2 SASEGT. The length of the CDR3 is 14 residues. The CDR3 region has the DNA TGTGCCAGCAGTGAGGGACAGGAGTATCAGCCCCAGCATTTT. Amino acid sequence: CASSEGQEYQPQHF.

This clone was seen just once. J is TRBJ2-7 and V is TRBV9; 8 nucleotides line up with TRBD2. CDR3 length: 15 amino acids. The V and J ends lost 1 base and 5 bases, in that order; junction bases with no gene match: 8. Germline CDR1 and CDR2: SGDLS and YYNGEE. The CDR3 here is CASSVSGTSVHEQYF. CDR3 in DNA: TGTGCCAGCAGCGTATCCGGGACTAGTGTTCACGAGCAGTACTTC.

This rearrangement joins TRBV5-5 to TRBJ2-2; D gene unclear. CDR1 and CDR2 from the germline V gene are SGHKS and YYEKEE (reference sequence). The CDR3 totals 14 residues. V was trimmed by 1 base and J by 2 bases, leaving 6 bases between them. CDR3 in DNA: TGTGCCAGCAGCTTGTTAGTAAACACCGGGGAGCTGTTTTTT. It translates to CASSLLVNTGELFF.

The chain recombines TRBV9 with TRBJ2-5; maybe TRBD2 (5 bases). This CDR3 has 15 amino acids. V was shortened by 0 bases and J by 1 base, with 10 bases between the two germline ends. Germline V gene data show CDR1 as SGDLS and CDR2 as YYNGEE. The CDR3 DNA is TGTGCCAGCAGCGTAGGTGGCGGGTTCCAAGAGACCCAGTACTTC. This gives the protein CASSVGGGFQETQYF. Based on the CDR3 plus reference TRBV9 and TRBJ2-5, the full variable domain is DSGVTQTPKHLITATGQRVTLRCSPRSGDLSVYWYQQSLDQGLQFLIQYYNGEERAKGNILERFSAQQFPDLHSELNLSSLELGDSALYFCASSVGGGFQETQYFGPGTRLLVL.

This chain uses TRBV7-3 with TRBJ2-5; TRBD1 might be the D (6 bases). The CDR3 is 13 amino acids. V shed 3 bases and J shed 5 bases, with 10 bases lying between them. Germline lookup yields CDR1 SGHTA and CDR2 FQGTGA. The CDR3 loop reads CASSLGAMETQYF. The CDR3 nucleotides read TGTGCCAGCAGCTTGGGGGCTATGGAGACCCAGTACTTC. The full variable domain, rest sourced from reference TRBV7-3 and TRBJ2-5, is GAGVSQTPSNKVTEKGKYVELRCDPISGHTALYWYRQSLGQGPEFLIYFQGTGAADDSGLPNDRFFAVRPEGSVSTLKIQRTERGDSAVYLCASSLGAMETQYFGPGTRLLVL.

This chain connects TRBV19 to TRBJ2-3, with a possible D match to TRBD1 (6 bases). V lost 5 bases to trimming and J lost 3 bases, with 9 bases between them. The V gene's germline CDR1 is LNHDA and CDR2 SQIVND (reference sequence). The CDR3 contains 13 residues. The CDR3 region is CASSPTGTDTQYF. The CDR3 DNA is TGTGCCAGTAGTCCTACAGGGACAGATACGCAGTATTTT.

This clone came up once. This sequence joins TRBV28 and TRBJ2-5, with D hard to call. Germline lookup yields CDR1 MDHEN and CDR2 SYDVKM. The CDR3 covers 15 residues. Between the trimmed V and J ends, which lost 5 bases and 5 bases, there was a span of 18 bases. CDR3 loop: CASSPLTNVRETQYF. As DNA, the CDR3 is TGTGCCAGCAGTCCTCTCACTAATGTGCGGGAGACCCAGTACTTC.

The CDR3 loop is CASSFGNTGELFF. In nucleotides, the CDR3 is TGTGCCAGCAGTTTCGGGAACACCGGGGAGCTGTTTTTT. The chain employs TRBV28 and TRBJ2-2; D remains ambiguous. Per the germline V gene, CDR1 is MDHEN and CDR2 is SYDVKM. V dropped 3 bases and J dropped 1 base, with 3 bases sitting between them. The CDR3 covers 13 residues. The full variable domain, rest sourced from reference TRBV28 and TRBJ2-2, is DVKVTQSSRYLVKRTGEKVFLECVQDMDHENMFWYRQDPGLGLRLIYFSYDVKMKEKGDIPEGYSVSREKKERFSLILESASTNQTSMYLCASSFGNTGELFFGEGSRLTVL.

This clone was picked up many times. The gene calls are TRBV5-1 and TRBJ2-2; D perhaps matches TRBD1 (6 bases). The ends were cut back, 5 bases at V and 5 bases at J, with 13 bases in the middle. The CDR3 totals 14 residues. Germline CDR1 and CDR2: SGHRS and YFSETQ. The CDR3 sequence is CASRWDTTTGELFF. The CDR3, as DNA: TGCGCCAGCAGGTGGGACACGACAACCGGGGAGCTGTTTTTT.

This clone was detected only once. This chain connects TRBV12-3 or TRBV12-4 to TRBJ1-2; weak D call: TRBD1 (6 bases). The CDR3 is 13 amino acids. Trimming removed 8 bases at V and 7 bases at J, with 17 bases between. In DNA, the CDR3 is TGTGCCAGCCGGGGGGCGAACGGTGGTGGCTACACCTTC. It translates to CASRGANGGGYTF.

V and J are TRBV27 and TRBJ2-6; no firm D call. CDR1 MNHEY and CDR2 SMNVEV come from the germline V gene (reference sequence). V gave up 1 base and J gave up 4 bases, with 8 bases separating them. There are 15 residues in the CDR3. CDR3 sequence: CASSLLYGGANVLTF. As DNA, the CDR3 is TGTGCCAGCAGTTTATTATATGGCGGGGCCAACGTCCTGACTTTC.

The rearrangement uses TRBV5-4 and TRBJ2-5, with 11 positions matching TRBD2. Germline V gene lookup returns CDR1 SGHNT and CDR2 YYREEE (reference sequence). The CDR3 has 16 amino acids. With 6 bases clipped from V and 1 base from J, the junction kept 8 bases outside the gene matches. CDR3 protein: CASTSGLAGRQETQYF. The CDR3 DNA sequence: TGTGCCAGCACTTCTGGACTAGCGGGTCGCCAAGAGACCCAGTACTTC.

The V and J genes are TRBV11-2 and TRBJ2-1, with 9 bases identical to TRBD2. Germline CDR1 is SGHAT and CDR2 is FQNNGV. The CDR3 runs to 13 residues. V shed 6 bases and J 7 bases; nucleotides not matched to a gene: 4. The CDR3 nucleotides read TGTGCCAGCAGGGGGGGACTAGCAAATGAGCAGTTCTTC. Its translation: CASRGGLANEQFF.

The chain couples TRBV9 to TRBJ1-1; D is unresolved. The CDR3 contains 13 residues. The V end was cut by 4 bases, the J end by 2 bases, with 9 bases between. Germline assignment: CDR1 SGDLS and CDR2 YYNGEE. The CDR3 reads CASSPDTNTEAFF. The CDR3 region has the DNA TGTGCCAGCAGCCCCGACACTAACACTGAAGCTTTCTTT.